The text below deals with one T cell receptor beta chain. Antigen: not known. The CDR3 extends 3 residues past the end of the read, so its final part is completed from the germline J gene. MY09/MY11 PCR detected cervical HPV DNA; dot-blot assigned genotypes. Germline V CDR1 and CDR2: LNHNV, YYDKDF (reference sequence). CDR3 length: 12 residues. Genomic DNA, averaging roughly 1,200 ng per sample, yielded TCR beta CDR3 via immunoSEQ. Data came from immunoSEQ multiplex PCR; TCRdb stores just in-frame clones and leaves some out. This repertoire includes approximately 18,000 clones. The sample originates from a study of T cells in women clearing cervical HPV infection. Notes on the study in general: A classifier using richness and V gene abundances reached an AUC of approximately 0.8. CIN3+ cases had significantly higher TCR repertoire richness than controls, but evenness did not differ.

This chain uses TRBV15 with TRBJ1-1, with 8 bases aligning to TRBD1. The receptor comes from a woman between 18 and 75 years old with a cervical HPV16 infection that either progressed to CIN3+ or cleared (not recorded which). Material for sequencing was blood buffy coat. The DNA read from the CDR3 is TGTGCCACCAGCGAATTGGACAGGGTG. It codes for CATSELDRV. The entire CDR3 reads CATSELDRVAFF.